The entry that follows covers one T cell receptor (beta chain) sequence. A single-stranded UMI oligo with SP2 sequence was ligated to cDNA 3' ends. The first PCR ran roughly 4 cycles with an equimolar RC1.1 and RC1.2 beta primer mix. TCRdb used MiXCR to reprocess the UMI-ligation and nested PCR reads, holding one entry per CDR3 protein. The table has approximately 60,000 distinct CDR3 sequences, around an eighth seen once. This specimen belongs to a study of quantifying T cell responses using KT2 cells. Looking at the study overall: RNA was reverse transcribed with TCR alpha and beta constant-region primers.

This CDR3 has 14 amino acids. Trimming cost V 6 bases and J 0 bases, with 13 bases left between them. Germline CDR1 is DFQATT and CDR2 is SNEGSKA (reference sequence). This chain joins TRBV20-1 and TRBJ2-3; D is unresolved. The clonotype comes from a human donor. The material sequenced was PBMCs spiked with cells of the T cell clone KT2. The CDR3 spells CSARPLVSTDTQYF. In DNA form, the CDR3 reads TGCAGTGCCAGGCCCCTCGTAAGCACAGATACGCAGTATTTT.